This entry lists 9 T cell receptor beta chains sequenced from one sample in a study of cytomegalovirus exposure and HLA in healthy donors. Only in-frame clones appear in the TCRdb table, and some are missing; sequencing was by immunoSEQ multiplex PCR. The sample contains 50,000 to 80,000 clones, 85% to 95% of which appear only once. Sequenced input: PBMCs. The receptor set was obtained from a woman aged 18-30 years in good health and CMV-seropositive.

The chain links TRBV5-4 to TRBJ1-2, with 7 nucleotides matching TRBD1. The CDR3 is 14 amino acids. Germline loops: CDR1 SGHNT, CDR2 YYREEE (reference sequence). Germline trimming cut 4 bases from V and 6 bases from J; bases unmatched to any gene: 9. The CDR3 DNA reads TGTGCCAGCAGCCCGCAAAGGGGGCAGGATGGCTACACCTTC. Translated, it gives CASSPQRGQDGYTF.

The chain joins TRBV4-2 to TRBJ2-1, with 15 positions matching TRBD2. The CDR3 length is 16 residues. Germline assignment: CDR1 LGHNA and CDR2 YNFKEQ. The trim removed 4 bases at V and 10 bases at J, leaving 8 bases unmatched. The CDR3 reads CASSPEEGLAGGEQFF. The CDR3 nucleotides are TGTGCCAGCAGCCCAGAGGAGGGACTAGCGGGGGGAGAGCAGTTCTTC.

The chain employs TRBV7-9 and TRBJ1-3; 7 bases agree with TRBD1. Per the germline V gene, CDR1 is SEHNR and CDR2 is FQNEAQ (reference sequence). This CDR3 is 17 amino acids long. Unmatched junction bases numbered 11, after V lost 2 bases and J lost 4 bases. In DNA form, the CDR3 reads TGTGCCAGCAGCTTAATGAAGGGGGCTATGATAGGAAACACCATATATTTT. It yields the protein CASSLMKGAMIGNTIYF.

This chain joins TRBV4-3 and TRBJ2-5, with D perhaps matching TRBD2 (5 bases). Deletions cut 1 base from V and 5 bases from J, with 11 bases between. CDR3 length: 14 amino acids. Looked up from germline, CDR1 is LGHNA and CDR2 is YSLEER. In DNA form, the CDR3 reads TGCGCCAGCAGCCAAGTGTCTAGCTCCGAGACCCAGTACTTC. Its protein product is CASSQVSSSETQYF.

The rearrangement links TRBV4-1 to TRBJ1-1; D not resolved. Germline V gene data show CDR1 as MGHRA and CDR2 as YSYEKL. The CDR3 is made up of 13 amino acids. V lost 4 bases and J 8 bases, leaving 14 bases between the germline ends. The CDR3 region has the DNA TGCGCCAGCAGCCTCGGAGGGCGGGCAGAAGCTTTCTTT. Its protein product is CASSLGGRAEAFF.

The chain combines TRBV19 with TRBJ2-7; 9 bases line up with TRBD2. Germline assignment: CDR1 LNHDA and CDR2 SQIVND (reference sequence). V shed 1 base and J 5 bases; nucleotides not matched to a gene: 0. The CDR3 loop spans 13 amino acids. The CDR3 bases are TGTGCCAGTAGTATAGCTAGCGGGAACGAGCAGTACTTC. Protein sequence: CASSIASGNEQYF.

V usage is TRBV19 and J usage is TRBJ2-1; the D gene is possibly TRBD1 (5 bases). CDR1 and CDR2 from the germline V gene are LNHDA and SQIVND (reference sequence). Trimming stripped 0 bases from V and 0 bases from J, with 12 bases between. The CDR3 consists of 17 residues. In DNA, the CDR3 is TGTGCCAGTAGTATAGACCCCCGACAGATCTCCTACAATGAGCAGTTCTTC. Its translation is CASSIDPRQISYNEQFF. Full variable domain (remainder filled in from reference TRBV19 and TRBJ2-1): DGGITQSPKYLFRKEGQNVTLSCEQNLNHDAMYWYRQDPGQGLRLIYYSQIVNDFQKGDIAEGYSVSREKKESFPLTVTSAQKNPTAFYLCASSIDPRQISYNEQFFGPGTRLTVL.

The gene calls are TRBV19 and TRBJ2-1, with D perhaps TRBD1 (6 bases). This CDR3 comprises 14 residues. Trimming took off 5 bases at V and 1 base at J, with 9 bases between the two ends. The V gene's germline CDR1 is LNHDA and CDR2 SQIVND (reference sequence). The CDR3 loop is CASSQGKSYNEQFF. The CDR3 nucleotides read TGTGCCAGTAGTCAGGGGAAATCCTACAATGAGCAGTTCTTC.

The gene calls are TRBV7-3 and TRBJ1-3; D gene uncertain. The germline CDR1 and CDR2 sequences are SGHTA and FQGTGA. V dropped 5 bases and J dropped 4 bases, with 9 bases sitting between them. The CDR3 extends over 13 amino acids. The CDR3 sequence is CASSPTHGNTIYF. In DNA, the CDR3 is TGTGCCAGCAGCCCGACACACGGAAACACCATATATTTT.